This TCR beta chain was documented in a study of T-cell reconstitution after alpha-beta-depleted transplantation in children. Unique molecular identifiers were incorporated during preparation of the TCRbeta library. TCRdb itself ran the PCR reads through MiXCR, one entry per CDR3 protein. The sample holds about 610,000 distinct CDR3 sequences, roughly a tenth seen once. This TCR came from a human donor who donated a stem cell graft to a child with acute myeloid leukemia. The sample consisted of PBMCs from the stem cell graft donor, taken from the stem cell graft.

CDR3 DNA sequence: TGCAGCGTTCCTAACTCCCGTCGGGCTAGCGGGAGTCCCTCTGGGGCCAACGTCCTGACTTTC. Translated: CSVPNSRRASGSPSGANVLTF. The V and J genes are TRBV29-1 and TRBJ2-6; 10 bases map to TRBD2. Unmatched junction bases numbered 19, after V lost 5 bases and J lost 0 bases. Germline CDR1 SQVTM, CDR2 ANQGSEA. This CDR3 region has 21 residues.